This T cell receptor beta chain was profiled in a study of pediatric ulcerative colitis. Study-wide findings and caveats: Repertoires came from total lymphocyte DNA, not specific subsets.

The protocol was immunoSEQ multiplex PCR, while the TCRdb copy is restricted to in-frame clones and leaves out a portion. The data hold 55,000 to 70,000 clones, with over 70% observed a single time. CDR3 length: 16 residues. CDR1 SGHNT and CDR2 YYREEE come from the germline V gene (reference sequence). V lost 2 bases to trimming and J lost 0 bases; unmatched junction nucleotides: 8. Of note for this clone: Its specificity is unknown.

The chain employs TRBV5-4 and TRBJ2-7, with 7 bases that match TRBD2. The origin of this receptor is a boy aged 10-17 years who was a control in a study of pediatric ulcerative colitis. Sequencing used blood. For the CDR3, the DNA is TGTGCCAGCAGCTTCCTTATGGGGGGGAGCTCCTACGAGCAGTACTTC. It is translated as CASSFLMGGSSYEQYF.